A single sample is the source of the 20 T cell receptor beta chains below, sequenced in a study of T cell responses to AZD1222 COVID-19 vaccine. The assay was immunoSEQ multiplex PCR, and TCRdb's table has in-frame clones only and misses some. The table has 150,000 to 200,000 clones, 88% seen once. The sequenced sample was peripheral blood, obtained 28 days after the second AZD1222 dose. All receptors come from an adult who received the AZD1222 COVID-19 vaccine.

The V and J genes are TRBV28 and TRBJ2-7, with 9 bases matching TRBD2. This CDR3 is built from 16 residues. Germline CDR1 and CDR2: MDHEN and SYDVKM. J was trimmed by 4 bases and V by 3 bases; bases with no gene match: 10. The CDR3 bases are TGTGCCAGCAGTTTTTTCGAGTCTAGCGGGACTTACGAGCAGTACTTC. Translation gives CASSFFESSGTYEQYF. Full variable domain (remainder filled in from reference TRBV28 and TRBJ2-7): DVKVTQSSRYLVKRTGEKVFLECVQDMDHENMFWYRQDPGLGLRLIYFSYDVKMKEKGDIPEGYSVSREKKERFSLILESASTNQTSMYLCASSFFESSGTYEQYFGPGTRLTVT.

The CDR3 DNA reads as TGCGCCAGCAGCTTGGAGGGGGCCGAGGGTGAAAAACTGTTTTTT. Translation: CASSLEGAEGEKLFF. The rearrangement links TRBV5-1 to TRBJ1-4; 7 bases line up with TRBD1. The V gene's germline CDR1 is SGHRS and CDR2 YFSETQ. The junction had 6 bases not matched to a gene; V was cut back by 0 bases and J by 7 bases. This CDR3 has 15 residues. Drawing the rest from reference TRBV5-1 and TRBJ1-4, the complete variable domain is KAGVTQTPRYLIKTRGQQVTLSCSPISGHRSVSWYQQTPGQGLQFLFEYFSETQRNKGNFPGRFSGRQFSNSRSEMNVSTLELGDSALYLCASSLEGAEGEKLFFGSGTQLSVL.

The V gene is TRBV30, the J gene TRBJ1-4; D might be TRBD1 (6 bases). The germline CDR1 and CDR2 sequences are GTSNPN and SVGIG (reference sequence). CDR3 length equals 13 residues. V was pared by 1 base and J by 8 bases, with 11 bases between. The CDR3 sequence is CAWSGGAQEKLFF. CDR3 nucleotide sequence: TGTGCCTGGAGTGGGGGGGCGCAGGAAAAACTGTTTTTT.

The chain carries TRBV5-1 and TRBJ1-1, with TRBD1 as a possible D gene (6 bases). The CDR3 contains 15 residues. CDR1 SGHRS and CDR2 YFSETQ come from the germline V gene. Trimming took 5 bases from V and 2 from J, leaving 16 bases between them. CDR3 nucleotides: TGCGCCAGCAGACCGGCAGAAGGGGGAAACACTGAAGCTTTCTTT. Encoded protein: CASRPAEGGNTEAFF.

The chain couples TRBV3-1 (or the pseudogene TRBV3-2) to TRBJ2-6; unclear D gene. With 4 bases removed from V and 0 bases from J, the gap between germline ends came to 7 bases. Germline CDR1 reads LGHDT; CDR2 reads YNNKEL (reference sequence). The CDR3 runs 15 residues. DNA of the CDR3: TGTGCCAGCAGCCCCCCCGGCTCTGGGGCCAACGTCCTGACTTTC. Translated: CASSPPGSGANVLTF.

The rearrangement uses TRBV27 and TRBJ2-1; 9 bases line up with TRBD2. Germline V gene lookup returns CDR1 MNHEY and CDR2 SMNVEV (reference sequence). With V trimmed by 5 bases and J by 6 bases, 5 bases remained unmatched. The CDR3 loop spans 14 amino acids. CDR3 sequence: CASSRREGPNEQFF. The CDR3, as DNA: TGTGCCAGCAGTCGGCGGGAGGGCCCCAATGAGCAGTTCTTC.

CDR3 coding DNA: TGTGCCAGTACTGGACAGGGATACAATGAGCAGTTCTTC. This sequence encodes CASTGQGYNEQFF. The chain links TRBV19 to TRBJ2-1; TRBD1 agrees at 8 bases. The CDR3 spans 13 residues. Germline trimming cut 7 bases from V and 4 bases from J; bases unmatched to any gene: 3. The germline CDR1 and CDR2 sequences are LNHDA and SQIVND (reference sequence).

The chain is built from TRBV6-2 or TRBV6-3 and TRBJ2-7; 8 positions agree with TRBD1. Germline CDR1 is MNHEY and CDR2 is SVGEGT. CDR3 length equals 14 residues. V shed 5 bases and J 1 base; nucleotides not matched to a gene: 4. The CDR3 region is CASSPRTGSYEQYF. The CDR3 bases are TGTGCCAGCAGTCCACGGACAGGGTCCTACGAGCAGTACTTC.

This clone was recorded only once. The V call is TRBV14, the J call TRBJ2-3; D remains ambiguous. CDR1 and CDR2 from the germline V gene are SGHDN and FVKESK. V was trimmed by 4 bases and J by 6 bases, leaving 8 bases between them. The CDR3 spans 12 residues. As DNA, the CDR3 is TGTGCCAGCAGCCGGACGGGCGATACGCAGTATTTT. Translation: CASSRTGDTQYF.

J is TRBJ2-5 and V is TRBV9, with a possible D match to TRBD1 (6 bases). V lost 0 bases and J lost 6, with 12 bases in between. The CDR3 runs to 14 residues. Germline lookup yields CDR1 SGDLS and CDR2 YYNGEE. Here the CDR3 reads CASSVDVRGQTQYF. The CDR3 region has the DNA TGTGCCAGCAGCGTAGATGTCAGGGGTCAGACCCAGTACTTC. The entire variable domain, with the rest obtained from reference TRBV9 and TRBJ2-5, is as follows: DSGVTQTPKHLITATGQRVTLRCSPRSGDLSVYWYQQSLDQGLQFLIQYYNGEERAKGNILERFSAQQFPDLHSELNLSSLELGDSALYFCASSVDVRGQTQYFGPGTRLLVL.

The chain links TRBV2 to TRBJ2-7, with 10 bases fitting TRBD1. V lost 6 bases, J lost 2 bases, and 7 bases stayed unmatched. The CDR3 has 15 residues. Germline lookup yields CDR1 SNHLY and CDR2 FYNNEI. This CDR3 reads CASREPGQGTYEQYF. The CDR3 nucleotides are TGTGCCAGCAGGGAACCGGGACAGGGGACCTACGAGCAGTACTTC.

The chain carries TRBV10-3 and TRBJ2-2; tentatively, D is TRBD1 or TRBD2 (5 bases each). The V end was cut by 10 bases, the J end by 2 bases, with 17 bases between. The CDR3 is 15 residues long. CDR1 and CDR2 (germline): ENHRY, SYGVKD. CDR3 protein: CATRKLRDNTGELFF. DNA of the CDR3: TGTGCCACCCGAAAGTTAAGGGACAACACCGGGGAGCTGTTTTTT.

The chain links TRBV6-5 to TRBJ2-5; TRBD1 matches 7 bases. V gave up 5 bases and J gave up 1 base; unmatched junction bases: 7. Germline CDR1 reads MNHEY; CDR2 reads SVGAGI. The length of the CDR3 is 15 residues. DNA of the CDR3: TGTGCCAGCAGTAGAACAGGGGTCTCCCAAGAGACCCAGTACTTC. It translates to CASSRTGVSQETQYF.

The chain is built from TRBV7-9 and TRBJ2-2, with 8 bases fitting TRBD1. CDR1 and CDR2 (germline): SEHNR, FQNEAQ (reference sequence). This CDR3 contains 18 residues. The junction had 15 bases not matched to a gene; V was cut back by 6 bases and J by 3 bases. DNA for the CDR3: TGTGCCAGCAGGAAAGGACAGGGCAACTTCCCCCACACCGGGGAGCTGTTTTTT. Translating it yields CASRKGQGNFPHTGELFF. The whole variable domain, filled in from reference TRBV7-9 and TRBJ2-2, reads DTGVSQNPRHKITKRGQNVTFRCDPISEHNRLYWYRQTLGQGPEFLTYFQNEAQLEKSRLLSDRFSAERPKGSFSTLEIQRTEQGDSAMYLCASRKGQGNFPHTGELFFGEGSRLTVL.

The V and J genes are TRBV28 and TRBJ2-3; the match to TRBD2 covers 8 bases. Per the germline V gene, CDR1 is MDHEN and CDR2 is SYDVKM. V lost 5 bases to trimming and J lost 4 bases; unmatched junction nucleotides: 8. The CDR3 covers 15 residues. Here the CDR3 DNA reads TGTGCCAGCAGTCGGACTAGCTTACTTTCAGATACGCAGTATTTT. It encodes CASSRTSLLSDTQYF.

V and J are TRBV11-2 and TRBJ2-1; 15 bases match TRBD2. From germline, CDR1 is SGHAT and CDR2 FQNNGV. CDR3 length equals 15 residues. With 6 bases clipped from V and 6 bases from J, the junction kept 3 bases outside the gene matches. The CDR3 DNA sequence: TGTGCCAGCAGGTTGGGACTAGCGGGAGGCAATGAGCAGTTCTTC. Its translation is CASRLGLAGGNEQFF.

This sequence joins TRBV7-8 and TRBJ2-7, with D possibly called TRBD1 or TRBD2 (5 bases each). The V and J ends lost 6 bases and 0 bases respectively, with 21 bases between them. The CDR3 is made up of 17 amino acids. CDR1 and CDR2 from the germline V gene are SGHVS and FQNEAQ. CDR3 coding DNA: TGTGCCAGCAGTCATTCGAGGGGCCAGAGGGCCTCCTACGAGCAGTACTTC. The encoded protein is CASSHSRGQRASYEQYF.

J is TRBJ1-4 and V is TRBV3-1 (or the pseudogene TRBV3-2); 8 bases are shared with TRBD1. Germline CDR1 and CDR2: LGHDT and YNNKEL (reference sequence). The CDR3 consists of 16 residues. The ends lost 4 bases at V and 8 bases at J; junction bases unmatched: 12. The CDR3 region has the DNA TGTGCCAGCAGCCCGGGTATAACAGGGGGGTTAGAAAAACTGTTTTTT. Translating gives CASSPGITGGLEKLFF.

The V call is TRBV2, the J call TRBJ2-5; perhaps TRBD2 as D (5 bases). The CDR3 consists of 12 residues. V lost 6 bases to trimming and J lost 3 bases, with 8 bases between them. The germline gives CDR1 SNHLY, CDR2 FYNNEI. The CDR3 DNA is TGTGCCAGCAGCCCCGGGGAAGAGACCCAGTACTTC. Its protein product is CASSPGEETQYF. The whole variable domain, remainder taken from reference TRBV2 and TRBJ2-5, is EPEVTQTPSHQVTQMGQEVILRCVPISNHLYFYWYRQILGQKVEFLVSFYNNEISEKSEIFDDQFSVERPDGSNFTLKIRSTKLEDSAMYFCASSPGEETQYFGPGTRLLVL.

This chain links TRBV6-4 with TRBJ1-5; D may be TRBD1 (5 bases). Trimming left V 2 bases short and J 5 bases short, with 19 bases between. CDR1 MRHNA and CDR2 SNTAGT come from the germline V gene. CDR3 length: 17 residues. The CDR3 spells CASSDPPFGTPHQPQHF. The CDR3 region has the DNA TGTGCCAGCAGTGACCCGCCCTTCGGGACCCCTCATCAGCCCCAGCATTTT.